This TCR beta chain stems from a study of blood T cell repertoires in COVID-19. The method was immunoSEQ multiplex PCR; TCRdb's version includes in-frame clones alone and lacks a portion of them. The data contain more than 300,000 clones, roughly 86% of them singletons. Germline-derived CDR1 and CDR2 are SGDLS and YYNGEE. This CDR3 has 15 amino acids. Trimming stripped 4 bases from V and 0 bases from J, with 11 bases between. The origin of this receptor is a woman younger than 45 with COVID-19, enrolled during active disease. The specimen sequenced was peripheral blood. The rearrangement uses TRBV9 and TRBJ1-3; TRBD1 might be the D (6 bases). CDR3 nucleotides: TGTGCCAGCAGCCCGTGGACAGCCTCTGGAAACACCATATATTTT. Its translation is CASSPWTASGNTIYF.